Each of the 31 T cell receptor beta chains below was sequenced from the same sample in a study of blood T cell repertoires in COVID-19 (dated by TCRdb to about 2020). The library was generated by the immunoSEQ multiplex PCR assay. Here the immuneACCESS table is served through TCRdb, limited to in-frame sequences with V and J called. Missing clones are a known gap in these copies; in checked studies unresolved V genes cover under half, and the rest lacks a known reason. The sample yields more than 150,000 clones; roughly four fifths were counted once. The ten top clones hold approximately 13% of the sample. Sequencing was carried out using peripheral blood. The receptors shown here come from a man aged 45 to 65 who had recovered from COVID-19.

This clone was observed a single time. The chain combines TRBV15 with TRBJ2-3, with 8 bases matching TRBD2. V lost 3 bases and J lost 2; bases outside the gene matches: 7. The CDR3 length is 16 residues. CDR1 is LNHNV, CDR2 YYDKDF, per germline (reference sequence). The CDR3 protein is CATSRTTSGTTDTQYF. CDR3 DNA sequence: TGTGCCACCAGCAGGACCACTAGCGGTACCACAGATACGCAGTATTTT.

CDR3 residues: CASSLGRTPPQNIQYF. In DNA form, the CDR3 reads TGTGCCAGCAGCTTAGGTCGGACTCCTCCCCAAAACATTCAGTACTTC. The chain couples TRBV7-2 to TRBJ2-4, with a possible D match to TRBD2 (5 bases). Trimming cost V 1 base and J 5 bases, with 15 bases left between them. Germline CDR1 SGHTA, CDR2 FQGNSA. The CDR3 sequence is 16 residues long.

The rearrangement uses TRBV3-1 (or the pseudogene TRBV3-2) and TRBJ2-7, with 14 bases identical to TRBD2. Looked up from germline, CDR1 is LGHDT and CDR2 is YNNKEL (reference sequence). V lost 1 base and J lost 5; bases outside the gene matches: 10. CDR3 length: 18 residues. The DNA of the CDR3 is TGTGCCAGCAGCCAAGTGTTGCGACTAGCGGGAGGGAGTAACGAGCAGTACTTC. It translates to CASSQVLRLAGGSNEQYF.

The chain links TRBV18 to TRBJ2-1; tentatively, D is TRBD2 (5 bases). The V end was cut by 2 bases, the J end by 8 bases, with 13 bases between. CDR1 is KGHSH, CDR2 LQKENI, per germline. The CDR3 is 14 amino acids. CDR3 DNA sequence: TGTGCCAGCTCACCAAGGCTAGCCACCGATGAGCAGTTCTTC. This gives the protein CASSPRLATDEQFF. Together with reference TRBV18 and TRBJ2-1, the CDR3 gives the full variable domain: NAGVMQNPRHLVRRRGQEARLRCSPMKGHSHVYWYRQLPEEGLKFMVYLQKENIIDESGMPKERFSAEFPKEGPSILRIQQVVRGDSAAYFCASSPRLATDEQFFGPGTRLTVL.

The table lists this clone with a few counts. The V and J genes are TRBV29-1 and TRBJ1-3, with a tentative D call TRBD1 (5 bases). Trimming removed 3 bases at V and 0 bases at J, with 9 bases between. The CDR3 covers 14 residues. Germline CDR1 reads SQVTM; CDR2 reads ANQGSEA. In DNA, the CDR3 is TGCAGCGTTGAGCAGGGCTTCTCTGGAAACACCATATATTTT. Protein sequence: CSVEQGFSGNTIYF.

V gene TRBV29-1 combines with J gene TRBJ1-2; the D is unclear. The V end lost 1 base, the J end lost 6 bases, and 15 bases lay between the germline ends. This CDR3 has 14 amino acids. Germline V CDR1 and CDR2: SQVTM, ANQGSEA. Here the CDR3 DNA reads TGCAGCGTTGAAGGGACCGGGAAAGGGAATGGCTACACCTTC. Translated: CSVEGTGKGNGYTF. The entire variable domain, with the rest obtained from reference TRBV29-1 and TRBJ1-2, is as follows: SAVISQKPSRDICQRGTSLTIQCQVDSQVTMMFWYRQQPGQSLTLIATANQGSEATYESGFVIDKFPISRPNLTFSTLTVSNMSPEDSSIYLCSVEGTGKGNGYTFGSGTRLTVV.

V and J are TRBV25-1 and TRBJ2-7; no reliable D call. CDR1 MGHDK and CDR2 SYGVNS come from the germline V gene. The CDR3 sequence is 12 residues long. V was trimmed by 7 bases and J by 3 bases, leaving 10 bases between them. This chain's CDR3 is CASKSPLYEQYF. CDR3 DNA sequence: TGTGCCAGCAAATCTCCTCTCTACGAGCAGTACTTC.

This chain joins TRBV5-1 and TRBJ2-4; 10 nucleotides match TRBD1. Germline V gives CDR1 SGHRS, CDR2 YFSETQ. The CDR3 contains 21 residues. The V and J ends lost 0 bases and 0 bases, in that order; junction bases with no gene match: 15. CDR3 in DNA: TGCGCCAGCAGCTTGGGCCCAGACAACTCCGGGACAGGGGTAGCCAAAAACATTCAGTACTTC. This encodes CASSLGPDNSGTGVAKNIQYF.

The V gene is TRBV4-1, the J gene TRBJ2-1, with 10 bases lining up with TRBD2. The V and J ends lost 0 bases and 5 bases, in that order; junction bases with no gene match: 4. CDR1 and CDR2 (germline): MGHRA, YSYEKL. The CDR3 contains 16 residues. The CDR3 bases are TGCGCCAGCAGCCAAGACGGACTAGCGGTTAACAATGAGCAGTTCTTC. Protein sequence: CASSQDGLAVNNEQFF.

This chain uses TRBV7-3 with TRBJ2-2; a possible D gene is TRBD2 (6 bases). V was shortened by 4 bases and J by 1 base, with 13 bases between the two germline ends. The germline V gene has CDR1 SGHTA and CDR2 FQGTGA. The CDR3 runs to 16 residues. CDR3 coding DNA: TGTGCCAGCAGCTCACAGCGGGCAGGGAACACCGGGGAGCTGTTTTTT. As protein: CASSSQRAGNTGELFF.

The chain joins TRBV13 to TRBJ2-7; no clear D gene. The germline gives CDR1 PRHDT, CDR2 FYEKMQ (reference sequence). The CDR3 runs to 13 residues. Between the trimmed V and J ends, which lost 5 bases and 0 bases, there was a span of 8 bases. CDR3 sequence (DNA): TGTGCCAGCAGCCCTATGAGCTCCTACGAGCAGTACTTC. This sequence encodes CASSPMSSYEQYF.

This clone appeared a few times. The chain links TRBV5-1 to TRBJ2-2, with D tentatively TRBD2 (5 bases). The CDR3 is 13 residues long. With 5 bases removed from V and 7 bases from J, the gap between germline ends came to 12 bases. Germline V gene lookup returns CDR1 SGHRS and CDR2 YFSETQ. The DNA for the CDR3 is TGCGCCAGCAGACTTCATAGCGACGGGGAGCTGTTTTTT. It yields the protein CASRLHSDGELFF.

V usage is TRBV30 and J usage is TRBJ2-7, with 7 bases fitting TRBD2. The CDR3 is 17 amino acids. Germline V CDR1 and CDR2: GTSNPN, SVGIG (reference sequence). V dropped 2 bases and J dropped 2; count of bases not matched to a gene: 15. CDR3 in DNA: TGTGCCTGGAGTAGTTGGTTGGCCCGGGACTACACCTACGAGCAGTACTTC. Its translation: CAWSSWLARDYTYEQYF. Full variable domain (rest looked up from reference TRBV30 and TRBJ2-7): SQTIHQWPATLVQPVGSPLSLECTVEGTSNPNLYWYRQAAGRGLQLLFYSVGIGQISSEVPQNLSASRPQDRQFILSSKKLLLSDSGFYLCAWSSWLARDYTYEQYFGPGTRLTVT.

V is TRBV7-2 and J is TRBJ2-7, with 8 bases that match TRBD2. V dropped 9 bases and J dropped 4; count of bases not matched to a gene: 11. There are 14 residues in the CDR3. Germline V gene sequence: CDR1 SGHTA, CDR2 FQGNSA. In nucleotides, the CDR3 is TGTGCCAGTCAGAAGCGGGAGATTCTTTACGAGCAGTACTTC. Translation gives CASQKREILYEQYF.

The CDR3 is CAWSTTSGGLNEQFF. The CDR3, as DNA: TGTGCCTGGAGTACCACTAGCGGAGGTTTGAATGAGCAGTTCTTC. This chain joins TRBV30 and TRBJ2-1, with 8 bases fitting TRBD2. J was trimmed by 7 bases and V by 2 bases; bases with no gene match: 10. Germline V lookup: CDR1 GTSNPN, CDR2 SVGIG (reference sequence). This CDR3 spans 15 amino acids.

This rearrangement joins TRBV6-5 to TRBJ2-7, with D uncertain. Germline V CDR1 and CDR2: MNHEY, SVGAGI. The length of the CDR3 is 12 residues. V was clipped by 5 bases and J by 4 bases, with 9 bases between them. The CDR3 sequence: CASSRDTYEQYF. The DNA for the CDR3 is TGTGCCAGCAGTCGAGACACTTACGAGCAGTACTTC.

The CDR3 region has the DNA TGTGCCAGCAGCCCTCCGTCGGGGGATTACGAGCAGTACTTC. This encodes CASSPPSGDYEQYF. The chain uses TRBV7-8 and TRBJ2-7; D is perhaps TRBD2 (6 bases). V dropped 5 bases and J dropped 4 bases, with 15 bases sitting between them. Germline values: CDR1 SGHVS, CDR2 FQNEAQ. The CDR3 totals 14 residues.

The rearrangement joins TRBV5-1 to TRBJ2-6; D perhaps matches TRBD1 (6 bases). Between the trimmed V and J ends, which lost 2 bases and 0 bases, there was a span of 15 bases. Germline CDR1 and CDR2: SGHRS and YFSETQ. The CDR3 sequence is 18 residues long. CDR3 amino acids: CASSFSTTGISGANVLTF. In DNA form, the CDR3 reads TGCGCCAGCAGCTTTAGTACTACAGGGATCTCTGGGGCCAACGTCCTGACTTTC.

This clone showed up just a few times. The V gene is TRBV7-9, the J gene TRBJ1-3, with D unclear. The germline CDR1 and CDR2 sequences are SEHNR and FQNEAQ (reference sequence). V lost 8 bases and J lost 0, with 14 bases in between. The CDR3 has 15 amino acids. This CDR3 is CASLRSPFSGNTIYF. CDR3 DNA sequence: TGTGCCAGCTTAAGGAGCCCCTTCTCTGGAAACACCATATATTTT.

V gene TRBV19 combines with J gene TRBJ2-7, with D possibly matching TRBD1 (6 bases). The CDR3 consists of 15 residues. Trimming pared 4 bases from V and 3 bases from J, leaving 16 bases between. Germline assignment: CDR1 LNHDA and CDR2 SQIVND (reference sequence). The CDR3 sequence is CASSNSGAGVYEQYF. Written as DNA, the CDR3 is TGTGCCAGTAGTAACTCAGGGGCCGGGGTCTACGAGCAGTACTTC.

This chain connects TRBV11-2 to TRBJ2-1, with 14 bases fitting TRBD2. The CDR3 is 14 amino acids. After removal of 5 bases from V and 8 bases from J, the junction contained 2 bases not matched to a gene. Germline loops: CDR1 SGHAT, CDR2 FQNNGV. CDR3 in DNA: TGTGCCAGCAGCCCGGGACTAGCGGGAGATGAGCAGTTCTTC. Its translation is CASSPGLAGDEQFF.

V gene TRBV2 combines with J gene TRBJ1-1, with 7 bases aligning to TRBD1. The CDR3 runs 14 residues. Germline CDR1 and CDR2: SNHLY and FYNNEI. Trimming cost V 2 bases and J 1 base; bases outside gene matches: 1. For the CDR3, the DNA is TGTGCCAGCAGTGAACACAGGGGGAACACTGAAGCTTTCTTT. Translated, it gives CASSEHRGNTEAFF.

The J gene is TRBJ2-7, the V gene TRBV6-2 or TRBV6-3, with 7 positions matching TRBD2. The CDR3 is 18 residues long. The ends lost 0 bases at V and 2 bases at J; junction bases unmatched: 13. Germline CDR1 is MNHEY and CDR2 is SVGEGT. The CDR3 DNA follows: TGTGCCAGCAGTTACTCCGACCCGATGGGAGGGGCTGCCTACGAGCAGTACTTC. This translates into CASSYSDPMGGAAYEQYF.

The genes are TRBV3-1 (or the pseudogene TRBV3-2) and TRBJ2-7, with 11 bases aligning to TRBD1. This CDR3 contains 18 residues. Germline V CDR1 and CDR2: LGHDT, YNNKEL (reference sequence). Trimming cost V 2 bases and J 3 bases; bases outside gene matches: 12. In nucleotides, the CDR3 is TGTGCCAGCAGCCAAAAACCAATTAACGGGACAGGGGGCTACGAGCAGTACTTC. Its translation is CASSQKPINGTGGYEQYF.

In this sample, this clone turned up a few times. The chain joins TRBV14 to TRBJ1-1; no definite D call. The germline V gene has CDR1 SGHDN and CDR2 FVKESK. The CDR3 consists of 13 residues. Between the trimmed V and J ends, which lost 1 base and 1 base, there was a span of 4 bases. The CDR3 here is CASSQARNTEAFF. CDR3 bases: TGTGCCAGCAGCCAAGCCCGGAACACTGAAGCTTTCTTT.

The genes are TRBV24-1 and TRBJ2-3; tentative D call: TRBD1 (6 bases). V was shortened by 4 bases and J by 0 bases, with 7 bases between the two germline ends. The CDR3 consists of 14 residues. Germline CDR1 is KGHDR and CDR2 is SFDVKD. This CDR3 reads CATSEQGSTDTQYF. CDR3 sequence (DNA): TGTGCCACCAGTGAGCAGGGGAGCACAGATACGCAGTATTTT.

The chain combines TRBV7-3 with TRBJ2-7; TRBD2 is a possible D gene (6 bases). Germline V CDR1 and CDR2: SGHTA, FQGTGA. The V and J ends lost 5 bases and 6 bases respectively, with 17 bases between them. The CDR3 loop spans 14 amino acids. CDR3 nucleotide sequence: TGTGCCAGCAGCGACGGTACGGGAGTTGGCGAGCAGTACTTC. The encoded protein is CASSDGTGVGEQYF.

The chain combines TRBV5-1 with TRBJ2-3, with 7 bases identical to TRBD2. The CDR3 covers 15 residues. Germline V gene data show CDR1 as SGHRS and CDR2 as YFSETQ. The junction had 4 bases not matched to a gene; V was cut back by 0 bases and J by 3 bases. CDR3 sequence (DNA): TGCGCCAGCAGCTTGGGAGGGAGGGGAACAGATACGCAGTATTTT. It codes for CASSLGGRGTDTQYF.

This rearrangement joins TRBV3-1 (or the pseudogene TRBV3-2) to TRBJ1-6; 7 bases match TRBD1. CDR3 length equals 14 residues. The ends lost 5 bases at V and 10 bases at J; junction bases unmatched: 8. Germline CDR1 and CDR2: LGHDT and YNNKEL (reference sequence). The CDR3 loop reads CASSYTGEESPLHF. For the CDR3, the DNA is TGTGCCAGCAGCTACACAGGGGAAGAGTCACCCCTCCACTTT.

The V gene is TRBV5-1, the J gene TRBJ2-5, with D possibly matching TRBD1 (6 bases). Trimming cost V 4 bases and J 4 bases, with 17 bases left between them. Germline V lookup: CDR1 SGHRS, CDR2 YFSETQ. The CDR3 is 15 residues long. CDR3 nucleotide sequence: TGCGCCAGCAGCCGGTCGGACAGAGTGGGAGAGACCCAGTACTTC. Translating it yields CASSRSDRVGETQYF. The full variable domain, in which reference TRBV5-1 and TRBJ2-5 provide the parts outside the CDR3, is KAGVTQTPRYLIKTRGQQVTLSCSPISGHRSVSWYQQTPGQGLQFLFEYFSETQRNKGNFPGRFSGRQFSNSRSEMNVSTLELGDSALYLCASSRSDRVGETQYFGPGTRLLVL.

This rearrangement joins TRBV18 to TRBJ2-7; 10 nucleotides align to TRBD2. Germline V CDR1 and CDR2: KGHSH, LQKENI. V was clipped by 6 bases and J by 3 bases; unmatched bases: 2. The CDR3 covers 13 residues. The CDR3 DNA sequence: TGTGCCAGCTCCCCTAGCGGGAGCTACGAGCAGTACTTC. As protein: CASSPSGSYEQYF. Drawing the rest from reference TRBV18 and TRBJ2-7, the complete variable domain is NAGVMQNPRHLVRRRGQEARLRCSPMKGHSHVYWYRQLPEEGLKFMVYLQKENIIDESGMPKERFSAEFPKEGPSILRIQQVVRGDSAAYFCASSPSGSYEQYFGPGTRLTVT.